This T cell receptor beta chain was observed in a study of blood T cell repertoires in COVID-19 (dated by TCRdb to 2018 to 2020). Broadly, across the study: Samples covering the acute and convalescent phases of COVID-19 were provided by collaborators in the United States, Italy and Spain. The material from the prospective study consisted of cDNA or gDNA derived from T cells, B-cell-depleted T cells, or PBMCs. The dataset comprised deeply sampled blood TCRbeta repertoires from subjects exposed to, actively infected with, or recovered from COVID-19. A freely available public database, intended as a resource for researchers studying the immune response to SARS-CoV-2, is where the repertoires were released. Samples were obtained from the ongoing ImmuneRACE study (first 160 participants) and from 1,254 subjects provided by 6 global collaborators. Sample metadata almost always included a de-identified subject ID, COVID-19 status, age in years and sex. HLA class I and class II types, where available, came from metadata supplied by the sample provider rather than from assay-based typing. What the authors observed across the whole study: The amount of clinical and demographic metadata varied by source and participant and was provided uncurated.

The CDR3 runs 16 amino acids, cysteine and phenylalanine included. Only the CDR3 DNA stays, 48 bases, in frame from base 1. V has 4 bases trimmed and J has 2 bases trimmed; junction bases matching no gene number 9. CDR1 and CDR2, looked up from the germline V gene, are SGDLS and YYNGEE. The immunoSEQ Assay, a bias-controlled multiplex PCR, was used to amplify TCRbeta CDR3 regions from genomic DNA. The authors processed their data as follows. Within the assay, amplification of reference gene primers was used to estimate how many nucleated cells each sample contained. To quantify the absolute abundance of each unique TCRbeta CDR3 rearrangement, sequence reads were collapsed and filtered. Productive Simpson clonality was computed per sample as the square root of Simpson's diversity index over productive rearrangements. TCRdb retrieved this table from immuneACCESS and kept in-frame rearrangements only. Not all clones are present; in checked studies, unresolved V genes account for under half, and no reason is known for the remainder. The D gene and trimming were derived from the DNA, and the V and J assignments and clone size from that table. The sample includes 45,000 to 60,000 clones, with approximately 84% observed a single time. The leading ten clones occupy roughly 2.5% of the sample.

Each collaborating institution followed its own protocols to collect whole blood in K2EDTA tubes. Collaborator samples were shipped for TCRbeta analysis as frozen whole blood, isolated PBMCs, or DNA extracted from either sample type. Comment on this clone: It lacks a known antigen. Per-nucleotide qualities are absent, and no much larger clonotype sits a single base away.

The sample was peripheral blood. This chain joins TRBV9 to TRBJ1-2, with 9 bases aligning to TRBD1. The TCR comes from a middle-aged man with acute or convalescent COVID-19. The DNA sequence reads TGTGCCAGCAGCAGTGACCCGGGACAGGGAAACTATGGCTACACCTTC. This encodes CASSSDPGQGNYGYTF.